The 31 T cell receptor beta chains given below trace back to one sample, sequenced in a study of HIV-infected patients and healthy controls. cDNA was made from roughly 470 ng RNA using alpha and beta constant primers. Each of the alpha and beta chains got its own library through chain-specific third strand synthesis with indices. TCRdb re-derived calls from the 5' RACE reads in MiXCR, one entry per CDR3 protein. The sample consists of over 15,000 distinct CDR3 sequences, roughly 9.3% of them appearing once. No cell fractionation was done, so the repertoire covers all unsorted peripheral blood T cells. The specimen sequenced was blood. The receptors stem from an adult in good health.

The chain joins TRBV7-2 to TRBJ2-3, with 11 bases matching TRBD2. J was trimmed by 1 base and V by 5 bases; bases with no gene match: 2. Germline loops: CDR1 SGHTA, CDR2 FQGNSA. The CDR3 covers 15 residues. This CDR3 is CASSPLAGGTDTQYF. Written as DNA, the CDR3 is TGTGCCAGCAGCCCACTAGCGGGGGGCACAGATACGCAGTATTTT.

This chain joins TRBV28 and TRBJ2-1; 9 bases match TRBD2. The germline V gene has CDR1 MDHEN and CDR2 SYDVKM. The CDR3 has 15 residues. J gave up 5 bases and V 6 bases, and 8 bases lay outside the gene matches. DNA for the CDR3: TGTGCCAGCAGCCTTAGCGGGAGTATGGACAATGAGCAGTTCTTC. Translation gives CASSLSGSMDNEQFF.

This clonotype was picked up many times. As DNA, the CDR3 is TGTGCCAGCAGTTTCCGAGAGGACAGGGCCCACCCTAACTATGGCTACACCTTC. Translated: CASSFREDRAHPNYGYTF. The chain combines TRBV27 with TRBJ1-2, with 8 bases that match TRBD1. This CDR3 has 18 residues. Trimming removed 3 bases from V and 0 bases from J; junction bases left unmatched: 12. The germline gives CDR1 MNHEY, CDR2 SMNVEV (reference sequence).

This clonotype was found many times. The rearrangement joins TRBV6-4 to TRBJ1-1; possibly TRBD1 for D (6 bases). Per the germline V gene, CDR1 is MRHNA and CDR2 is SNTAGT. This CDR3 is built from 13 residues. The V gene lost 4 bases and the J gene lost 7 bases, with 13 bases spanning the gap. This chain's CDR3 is CASSGVRGGEAFF. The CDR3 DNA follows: TGTGCCAGCAGTGGGGTTCGAGGGGGTGAAGCTTTCTTT.

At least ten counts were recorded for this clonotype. The CDR3 loop reads CASSFYPGDGYTF. The CDR3 DNA reads TGTGCCAGCAGTTTTTATCCCGGGGATGGCTACACCTTC. The chain is built from TRBV28 and TRBJ1-2; no reliable D call. CDR3 length: 13 residues. Germline V gives CDR1 MDHEN, CDR2 SYDVKM. The ends were cut back, 3 bases at V and 6 bases at J, with 11 bases in the middle.

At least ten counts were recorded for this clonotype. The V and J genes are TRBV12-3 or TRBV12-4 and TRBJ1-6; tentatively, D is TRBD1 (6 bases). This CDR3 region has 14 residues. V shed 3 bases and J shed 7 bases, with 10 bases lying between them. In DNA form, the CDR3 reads TGTGCCAGCAGTTTGGGGCAGGGGAATTCACCCCTCCACTTT. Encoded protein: CASSLGQGNSPLHF.

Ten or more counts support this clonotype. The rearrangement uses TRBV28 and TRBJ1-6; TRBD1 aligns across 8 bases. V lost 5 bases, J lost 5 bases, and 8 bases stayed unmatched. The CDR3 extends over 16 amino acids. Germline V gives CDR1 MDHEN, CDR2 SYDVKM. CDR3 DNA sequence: TGTGCCAGCAGTCAAGTAGGACAGGGAAATAATTCACCCCTCCACTTT. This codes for CASSQVGQGNNSPLHF.

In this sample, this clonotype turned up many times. CDR3 protein: CASRGEGKNIQYF. DNA for the CDR3: TGTGCCAGCAGGGGGGAAGGGAAAAACATTCAGTACTTC. V is TRBV2 and J is TRBJ2-4; D possibly uses TRBD1 or TRBD2 (5 bases each). Trimming cost V 6 bases and J 4 bases, with 10 bases left between them. This CDR3 spans 13 amino acids. Germline V gives CDR1 SNHLY, CDR2 FYNNEI.

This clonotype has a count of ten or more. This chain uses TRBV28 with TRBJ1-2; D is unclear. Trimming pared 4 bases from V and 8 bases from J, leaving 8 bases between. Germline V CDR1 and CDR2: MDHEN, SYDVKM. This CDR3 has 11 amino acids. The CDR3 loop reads CASSSPGGYTF. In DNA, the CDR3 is TGTGCCAGCAGTTCGCCTGGGGGCTACACCTTC.

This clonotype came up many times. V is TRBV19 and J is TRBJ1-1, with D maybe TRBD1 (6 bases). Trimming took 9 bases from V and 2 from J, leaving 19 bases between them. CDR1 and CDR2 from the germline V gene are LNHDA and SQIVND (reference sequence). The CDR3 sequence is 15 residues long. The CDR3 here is CASGTPMGQNTEAFF. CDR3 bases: TGTGCCAGCGGGACGCCCATGGGACAAAACACTGAAGCTTTCTTT.

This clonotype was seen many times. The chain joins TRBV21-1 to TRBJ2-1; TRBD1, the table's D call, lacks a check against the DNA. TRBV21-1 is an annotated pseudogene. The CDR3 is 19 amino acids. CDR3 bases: TGTGCCAGCAGCAAAGAAACCCGGTTAGTTTTCGACGGAGTCCATGAGCAGTTCTTC. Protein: CASSKETRLVFDGVHEQFF.

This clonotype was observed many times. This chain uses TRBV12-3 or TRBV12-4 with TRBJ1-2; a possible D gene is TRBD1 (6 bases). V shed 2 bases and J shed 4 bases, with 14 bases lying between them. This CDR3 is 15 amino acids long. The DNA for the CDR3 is TGTGCCAGCAGTTTAACAGGGTTTGGCACCTATGGCTACACCTTC. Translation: CASSLTGFGTYGYTF.

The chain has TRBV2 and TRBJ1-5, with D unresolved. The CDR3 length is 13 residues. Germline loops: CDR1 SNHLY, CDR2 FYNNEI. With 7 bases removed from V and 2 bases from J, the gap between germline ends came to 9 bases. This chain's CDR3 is CASMNEGNQPQHF. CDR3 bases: TGTGCCAGCATGAACGAGGGCAATCAGCCCCAGCATTTT.

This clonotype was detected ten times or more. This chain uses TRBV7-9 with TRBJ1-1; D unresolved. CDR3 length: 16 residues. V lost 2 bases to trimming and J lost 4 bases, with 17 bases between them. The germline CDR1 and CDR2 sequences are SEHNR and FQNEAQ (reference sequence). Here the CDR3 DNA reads TGTGCCAGCAGCTTACGGGCCTCAGCTACGGTCACTGAAGCTTTCTTT. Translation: CASSLRASATVTEAFF.

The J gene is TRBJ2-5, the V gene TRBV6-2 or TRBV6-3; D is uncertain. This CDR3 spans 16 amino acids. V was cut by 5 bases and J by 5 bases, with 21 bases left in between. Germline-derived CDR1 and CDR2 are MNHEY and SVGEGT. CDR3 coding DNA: TGTGCCAGCAGTCACGGGTATGTGGCAGGCGGCGAGACCCAGTACTTC. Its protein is CASSHGYVAGGETQYF.

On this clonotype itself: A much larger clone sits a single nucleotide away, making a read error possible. The CDR3 DNA sequence: TGTGCCAGCAGCTTTTCGCACTCTGGAAACACCATATATTTT. Its protein product is CASSFSHSGNTIYF. This chain links TRBV5-4 with TRBJ1-3, with no clear D. CDR1 and CDR2 from the germline V gene are SGHNT and YYREEE (reference sequence). The CDR3 runs 14 residues. The V end was cut by 2 bases, the J end by 0 bases, with 6 bases between.

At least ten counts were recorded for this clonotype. This CDR3 is CASDVAGMKPGANVLTF. In nucleotides, the CDR3 is TGTGCCAGCGACGTGGCAGGGATGAAACCTGGGGCCAACGTCCTGACTTTC. The gene calls are TRBV28 and TRBJ2-6; TRBD1 might be the D (5 bases). The CDR3 sequence is 17 residues long. V lost 8 bases and J 2 bases, leaving 19 bases between the germline ends. The germline CDR1 and CDR2 sequences are MDHEN and SYDVKM.

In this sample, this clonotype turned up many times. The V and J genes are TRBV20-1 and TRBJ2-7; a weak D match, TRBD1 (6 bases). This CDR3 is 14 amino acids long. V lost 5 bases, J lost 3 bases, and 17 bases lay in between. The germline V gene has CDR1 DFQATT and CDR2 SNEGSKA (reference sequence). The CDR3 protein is CSAPTPGHRYEQYF. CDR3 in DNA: TGCAGTGCTCCGACACCGGGACACCGCTACGAGCAGTACTTC.

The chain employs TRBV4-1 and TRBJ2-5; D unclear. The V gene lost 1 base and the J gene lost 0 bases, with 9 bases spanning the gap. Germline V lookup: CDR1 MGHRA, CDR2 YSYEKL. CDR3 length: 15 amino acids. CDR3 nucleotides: TGCGCCAGCAGCCAAGCGTCTTCGTACCAAGAGACCCAGTACTTC. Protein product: CASSQASSYQETQYF.

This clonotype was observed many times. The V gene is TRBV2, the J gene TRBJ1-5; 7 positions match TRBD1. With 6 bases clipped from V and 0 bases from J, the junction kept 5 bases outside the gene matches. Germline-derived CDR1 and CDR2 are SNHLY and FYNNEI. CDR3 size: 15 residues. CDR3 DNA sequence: TGTGCCAGCAGCGCGGGACAGTATAGCAATCAGCCCCAGCATTTT. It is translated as CASSAGQYSNQPQHF.

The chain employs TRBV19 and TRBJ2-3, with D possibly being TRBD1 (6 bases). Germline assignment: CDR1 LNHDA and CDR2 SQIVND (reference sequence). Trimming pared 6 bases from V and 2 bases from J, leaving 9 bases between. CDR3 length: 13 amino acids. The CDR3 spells CASRRTDTDTQYF. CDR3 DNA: TGTGCCAGTAGAAGGACAGACACAGATACGCAGTATTTT.

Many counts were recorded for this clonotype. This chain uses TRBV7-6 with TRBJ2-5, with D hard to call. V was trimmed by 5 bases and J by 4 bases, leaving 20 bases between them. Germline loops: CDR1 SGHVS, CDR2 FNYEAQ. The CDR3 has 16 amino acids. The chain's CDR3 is CASSDRKQIPPETQYF. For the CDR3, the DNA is TGTGCCAGCAGCGACCGGAAGCAGATCCCTCCAGAGACCCAGTACTTC.

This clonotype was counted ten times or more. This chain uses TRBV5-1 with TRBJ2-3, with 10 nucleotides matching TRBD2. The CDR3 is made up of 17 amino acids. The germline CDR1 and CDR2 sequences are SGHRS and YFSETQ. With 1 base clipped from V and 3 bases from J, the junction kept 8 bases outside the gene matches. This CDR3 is CASSLRLAGVLTDTQYF. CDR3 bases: TGCGCCAGCAGCTTGAGGCTAGCGGGAGTTCTGACAGATACGCAGTATTTT.

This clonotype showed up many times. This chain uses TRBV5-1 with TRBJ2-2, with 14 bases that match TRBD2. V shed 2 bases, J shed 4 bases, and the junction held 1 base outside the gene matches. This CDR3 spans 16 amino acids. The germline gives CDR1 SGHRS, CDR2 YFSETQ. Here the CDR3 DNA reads TGCGCCAGCAGCTTAGGACTAGCGGGAGGCACCGGGGAGCTGTTTTTT. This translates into CASSLGLAGGTGELFF.

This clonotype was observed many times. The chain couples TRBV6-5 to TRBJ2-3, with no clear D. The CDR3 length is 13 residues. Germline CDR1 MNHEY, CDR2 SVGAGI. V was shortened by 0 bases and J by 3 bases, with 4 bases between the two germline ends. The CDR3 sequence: CASSYSSTDTQYF. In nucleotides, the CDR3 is TGTGCCAGCAGTTACTCGAGTACAGATACGCAGTATTTT.

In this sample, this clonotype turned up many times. The DNA of the CDR3 is TGTGCCAGCAGCTTGAGGGGGGCTAGCAATCAGCCCCAGCATTTT. It yields the protein CASSLRGASNQPQHF. This chain links TRBV5-6 with TRBJ1-5, with D possibly matching TRBD1 (6 bases). Between the trimmed V and J ends, which lost 1 base and 0 bases, there was a span of 8 bases. The CDR3 spans 15 residues. The germline V gene has CDR1 SGHDT and CDR2 YYEEEE. Looking up the rest from reference TRBV5-6 and TRBJ1-5 gives the full variable domain: DAGVTQSPTHLIKTRGQQVTLRCSPKSGHDTVSWYQQALGQGPQFIFQYYEEEERQRGNFPDRFSGHQFPNYSSELNVNALLLGDSALYLCASSLRGASNQPQHFGDGTRLSIL.

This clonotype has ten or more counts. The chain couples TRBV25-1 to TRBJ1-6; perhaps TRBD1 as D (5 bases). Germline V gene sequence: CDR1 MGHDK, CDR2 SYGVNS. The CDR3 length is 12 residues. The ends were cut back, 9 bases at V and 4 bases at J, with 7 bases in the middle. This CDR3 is CASRQYNSPLHF. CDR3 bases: TGTGCCAGTAGACAGTATAATTCACCCCTCCACTTT.

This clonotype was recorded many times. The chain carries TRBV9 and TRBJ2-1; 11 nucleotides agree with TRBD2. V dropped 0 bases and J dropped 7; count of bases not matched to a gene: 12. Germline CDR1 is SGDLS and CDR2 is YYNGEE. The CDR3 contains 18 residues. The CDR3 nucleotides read TGTGCCAGCAGCGTAGGAGGGCTGGGGACTAGCGGCGGGAATGAGCAGTTCTTC. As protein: CASSVGGLGTSGGNEQFF.

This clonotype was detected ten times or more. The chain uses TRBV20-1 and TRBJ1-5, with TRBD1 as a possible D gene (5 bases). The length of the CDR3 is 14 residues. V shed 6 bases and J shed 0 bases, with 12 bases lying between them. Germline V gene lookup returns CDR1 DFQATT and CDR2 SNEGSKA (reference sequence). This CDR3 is CSARTFDSNQPQHF. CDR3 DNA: TGCAGTGCGCGGACATTTGATAGCAATCAGCCCCAGCATTTT.

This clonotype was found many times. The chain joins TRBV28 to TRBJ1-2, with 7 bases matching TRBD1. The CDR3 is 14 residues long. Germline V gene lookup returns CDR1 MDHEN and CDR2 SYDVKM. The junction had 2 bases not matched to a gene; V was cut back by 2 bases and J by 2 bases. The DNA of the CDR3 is TGTGCCAGCAGTTTAGACAGGGAGAACTATGGCTACACCTTC. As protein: CASSLDRENYGYTF.

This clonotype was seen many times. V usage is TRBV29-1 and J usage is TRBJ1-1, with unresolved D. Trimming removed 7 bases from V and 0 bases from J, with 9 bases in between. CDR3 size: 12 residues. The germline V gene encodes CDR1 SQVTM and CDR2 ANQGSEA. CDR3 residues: CSGVALNTEAFF. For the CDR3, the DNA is TGCAGCGGTGTGGCGCTGAACACTGAAGCTTTCTTT.